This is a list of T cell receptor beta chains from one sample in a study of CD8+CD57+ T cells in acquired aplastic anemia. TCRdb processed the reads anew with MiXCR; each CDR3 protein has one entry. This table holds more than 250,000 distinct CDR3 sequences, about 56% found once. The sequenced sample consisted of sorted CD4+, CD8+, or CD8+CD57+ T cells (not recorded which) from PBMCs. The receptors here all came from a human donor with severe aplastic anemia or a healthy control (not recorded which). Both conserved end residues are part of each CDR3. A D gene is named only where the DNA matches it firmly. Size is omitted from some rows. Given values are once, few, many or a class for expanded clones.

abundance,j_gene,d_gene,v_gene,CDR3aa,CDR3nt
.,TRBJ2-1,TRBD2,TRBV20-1,CSATGLAGLYSYNEQFF,TGCAGTGCTACGGGACTAGCGGGCCTCTACTCTTACAATGAGCAGTTCTTC
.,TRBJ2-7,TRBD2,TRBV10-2,CASSEVSGRYEQYF,TGCGCCAGCAGTGAGGTTAGCGGGAGGTACGAGCAGTACTTC
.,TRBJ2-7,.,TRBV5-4,CASSGSSLYEQYF,TGTGCCAGCTCCGGGTCCTCTCTATACGAGCAGTACTTC
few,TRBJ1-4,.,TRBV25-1,CASSGLGPEKLFF,TGTGCCAGCAGTGGGCTAGGGCCTGAAAAACTGTTTTTT
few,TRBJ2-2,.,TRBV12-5,CASSSGELFF,TGTGCCAGCAGTTCCGGGGAGCTGTTTTTT
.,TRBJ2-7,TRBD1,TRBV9,CASSSGTGEVHEQYF,TGTGCCAGCAGTTCCGGGACAGGGGAGGTTCATGAGCAGTACTTC
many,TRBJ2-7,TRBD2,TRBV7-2,CASSLVPSGGYEQYF,TGTGCCAGCAGCTTAGTGCCTAGCGGGGGGTACGAGCAGTACTTC
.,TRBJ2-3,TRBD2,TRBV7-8,CASSWSMGGGRTDTQYF,TGTGCCAGCAGCTGGAGTATGGGCGGGGGGCGCACAGATACGCAGTATTTT
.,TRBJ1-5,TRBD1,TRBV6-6,CASSSVDRDQPQHF,TGTGCCAGCAGCTCAGTGGACAGGGATCAGCCCCAGCATTTT
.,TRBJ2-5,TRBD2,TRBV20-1,CSARGAGGPETQCF,TGCAGTGCTAGGGGAGCGGGGGGGCCAGAGACCCAGTGCTTC
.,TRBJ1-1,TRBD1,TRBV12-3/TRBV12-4,CASSRGTGKEAFF,TGTGCCAGCAGTCGAGGGACAGGGAAGGAAGCTTTCTTT
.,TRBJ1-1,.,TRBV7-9,CASSLEHGGAFF,TGTGCCAGCAGCTTAGAACACGGGGGAGCTTTCTTT
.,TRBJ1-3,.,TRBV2,CASSAIQGPGNTIYF,TGTGCCAGCAGTGCCATACAGGGTCCTGGTAACACCATATATTTT
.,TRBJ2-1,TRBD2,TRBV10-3,CAISEHGTSGALYNEQFF,TGTGCCATCAGTGAGCATGGGACTAGCGGGGCACTCTACAATGAGCAGTTCTTC
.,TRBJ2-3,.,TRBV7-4,CASSSPRGPDTQYF,TGTGCCAGCAGCTCCCCGCGGGGCCCAGATACGCAGTATTTT
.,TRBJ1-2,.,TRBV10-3,CAISESFRTNYGYTF,TGTGCCATCAGTGAATCTTTCCGCACTAACTATGGCTACACCTTC
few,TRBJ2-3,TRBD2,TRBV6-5,CASSYTSGGGTDTQYF,TGTGCCAGCAGTTACACTAGCGGGGGGGGCACAGATACGCAGTATTTT
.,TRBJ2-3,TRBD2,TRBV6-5,CASSYPPGGGITDTQYF,TGTGCCAGCAGTTACCCGCCGGGAGGGGGTATCACAGATACGCAGTATTTT
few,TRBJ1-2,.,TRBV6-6,CASSLRGGGYTF,TGTGCCAGCAGTCTTCGGGGGGGTGGCTACACCTTC
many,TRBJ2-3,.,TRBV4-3,CASSQDGRGLTDTQYF,TGCGCCAGCAGCCAAGATGGGCGGGGGCTCACAGATACGCAGTATTTT
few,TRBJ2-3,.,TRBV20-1,CSASAGGSTDTQYF,TGCAGTGCTAGTGCGGGTGGGAGCACAGATACGCAGTATTTT
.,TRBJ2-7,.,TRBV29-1,CCVFLCQFETGGPNEQYF,.
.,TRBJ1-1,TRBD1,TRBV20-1,CSARDRGGTEAFF,TGCAGTGCGAGGGACAGGGGAGGGACTGAAGCTTTCTTT
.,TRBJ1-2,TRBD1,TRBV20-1,CSAPDRGDYGYTF,TGCAGTGCTCCCGACAGGGGTGACTATGGCTACACCTTC
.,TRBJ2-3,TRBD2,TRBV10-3,CASGGGVNEDTQYF,TGTGCTTCCGGCGGGGGGGTGAACGAAGATACGCAGTATTTT